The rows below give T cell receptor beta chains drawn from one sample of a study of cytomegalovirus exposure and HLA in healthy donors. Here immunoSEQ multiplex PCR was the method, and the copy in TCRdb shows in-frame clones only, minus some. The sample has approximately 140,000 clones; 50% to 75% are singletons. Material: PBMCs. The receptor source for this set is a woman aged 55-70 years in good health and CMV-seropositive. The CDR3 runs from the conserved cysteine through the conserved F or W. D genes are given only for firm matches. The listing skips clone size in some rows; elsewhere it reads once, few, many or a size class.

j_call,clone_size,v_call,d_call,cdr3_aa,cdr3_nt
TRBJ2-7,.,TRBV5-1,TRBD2,CASSLEPSGPYEQYF,TGCGCCAGCAGCTTGGAGCCTAGCGGGCCTTACGAGCAGTACTTC
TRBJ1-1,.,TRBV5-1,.,CASSQRTGGNTEAFF,TGCGCCAGCAGCCAAAGGACGGGGGGGAACACTGAAGCTTTCTTT
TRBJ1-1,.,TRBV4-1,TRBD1,CASSPRGQGASTEAFF,TGCGCCAGCAGCCCTCGAGGCCAGGGGGCGAGCACTGAAGCTTTCTTT
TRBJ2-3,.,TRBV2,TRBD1,CASSGGQGGDTQYF,TGTGCCAGCAGTGGGGGACAGGGCGGAGATACGCAGTATTTT
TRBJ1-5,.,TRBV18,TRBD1,CASSPDRTNQPQHF,TGTGCCAGCTCACCGGACAGGACCAATCAGCCCCAGCATTTT
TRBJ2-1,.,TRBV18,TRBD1,CASSSFDRGGNEQFF,TGTGCCAGCTCATCCTTTGACAGGGGCGGCAATGAGCAGTTCTTC
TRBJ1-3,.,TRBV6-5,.,CASSSRGGYTIYF,TGTGCCAGCAGTTCGAGAGGTGGATACACCATATATTTT
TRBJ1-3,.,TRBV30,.,CAWSVLSPRSGNTIYF,TGTGCCTGGAGTGTACTAAGCCCGCGGTCTGGAAACACCATATATTTT
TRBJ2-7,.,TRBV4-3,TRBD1,CASSQAWDRGYEQYF,TGCGCCAGCAGCCAGGCGTGGGACAGGGGTTACGAGCAGTACTTC
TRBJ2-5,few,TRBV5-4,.,CASSPGTQETQYF,TGTGCCAGCAGCCCAGGGACACAAGAGACCCAGTACTTC
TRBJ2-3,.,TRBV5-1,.,CASSLVLNTDTQYF,TGCGCCAGCAGCTTGGTACTGAACACAGATACGCAGTATTTT
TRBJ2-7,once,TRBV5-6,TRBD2,CASSLSPSGRFGEQYF,TGTGCCAGCAGCCTATCCCCTAGCGGGAGATTTGGCGAGCAGTACTTC
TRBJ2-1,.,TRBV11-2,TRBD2,CASSLDPSGYYNEQFF,TGTGCCAGCAGCTTAGATCCTAGCGGATACTACAATGAGCAGTTCTTC
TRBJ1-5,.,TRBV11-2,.,CASSLTDQPQHF,TGTGCCAGCAGCTTGACAGATCAGCCCCAGCATTTT
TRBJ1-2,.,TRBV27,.,CASSLRGLNYGYTF,TGTGCCAGCAGTTTAAGAGGGCTGAACTATGGCTACACCTTC
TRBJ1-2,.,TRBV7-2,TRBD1,CASSFQQGSYGYTF,TGTGCCAGCAGCTTCCAACAGGGGTCCTATGGCTACACCTTC
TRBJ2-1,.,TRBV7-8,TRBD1,CASSSQGAGEQFF,TGTGCCAGCAGCTCTCAGGGGGCCGGCGAGCAGTTCTTC
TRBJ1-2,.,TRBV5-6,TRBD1,CASSSPGQVHYGYTF,TGTGCCAGCAGCTCCCCAGGACAGGTGCACTATGGCTACACCTTC
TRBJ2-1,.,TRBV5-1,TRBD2,CASSLGVAGDHNEQFF,TGCGCCAGCAGCTTGGGGGTAGCGGGAGACCACAATGAGCAGTTCTTC
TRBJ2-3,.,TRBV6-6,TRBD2,CASSRTSGRFTDTQYF,TGTGCCAGCAGCCGGACTAGCGGGAGGTTCACAGATACGCAGTATTTT
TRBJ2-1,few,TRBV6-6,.,CASSSTSTYNEQFF,TGTGCCAGCAGTTCCACTAGCACCTACAATGAGCAGTTCTTC
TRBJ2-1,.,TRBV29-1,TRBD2,CSVEDVGLAGGGGEQFF,TGCAGCGTTGAAGATGTAGGACTAGCGGGAGGCGGTGGTGAGCAGTTCTTC
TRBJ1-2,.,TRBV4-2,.,CASSQDLTSTNYGYTF,TGTGCCAGCAGCCAAGATTTAACAAGTACTAACTATGGCTACACCTTC
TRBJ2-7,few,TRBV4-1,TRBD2,CASSRSGTSGYEQYF,TGCGCCAGCAGCCGGTCCGGGACTAGCGGCTACGAGCAGTACTTC
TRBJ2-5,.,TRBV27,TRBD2,CASSLGGGETQYF,TGTGCCAGCAGTTTAGGGGGGGGAGAGACCCAGTACTTC
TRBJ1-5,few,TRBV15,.,CATSRDGGAGQPQHF,TGTGCCACCAGCAGAGATGGGGGGGCAGGTCAGCCCCAGCATTTT
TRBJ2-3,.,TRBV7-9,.,CVSSFKNREPTDTQYF,TGTGTCAGCAGCTTCAAAAACAGGGAACCGACAGATACGCAGTATTTT
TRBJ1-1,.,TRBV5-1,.,CASSWRGNTEAFF,TGCGCCAGCAGCTGGAGGGGCAACACTGAAGCTTTCTTT
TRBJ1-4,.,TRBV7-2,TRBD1,CASSSQTGVGEKLFF,TGTGCCAGCAGCTCTCAGACAGGGGTAGGGGAAAAACTGTTTTTT
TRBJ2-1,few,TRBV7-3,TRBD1,CASSVDRGNNEQFF,TGTGCCAGCAGCGTTGACAGGGGGAACAATGAGCAGTTCTTC
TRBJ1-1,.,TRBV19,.,CASSISPVAEAFF,TGTGCCAGTAGTATTTCCCCAGTGGCTGAAGCTTTCTTT
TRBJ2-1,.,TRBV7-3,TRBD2,CASSVSGGTYNEQFF,TGTGCCAGCAGCGTTAGCGGGGGAACCTACAATGAGCAGTTCTTC
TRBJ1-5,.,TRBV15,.,CATAGGANQPQHF,TGTGCCACCGCCGGCGGTGCCAATCAGCCCCAGCATTTT
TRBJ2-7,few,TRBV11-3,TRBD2,CASSCLGGGESYEQYF,TGTGCCAGCAGCTGCCTGGGCGGGGGGGAGTCCTACGAGCAGTACTTC
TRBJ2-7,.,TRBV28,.,CASLPGRDQAYEQYF,TGTGCCAGCTTACCTGGGCGGGACCAAGCCTACGAGCAGTACTTC
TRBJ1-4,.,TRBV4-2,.,CASSQPRAKTNEKLFF,TGTGCCAGCAGCCAACCGCGGGCAAAAACTAATGAAAAACTGTTTTTT
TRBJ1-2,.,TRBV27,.,CASSLKSQFYGYTF,TGTGCCAGCAGTTTAAAGTCACAGTTCTATGGCTACACCTTC
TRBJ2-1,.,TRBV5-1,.,CASSVTGYNEQFF,TGCGCCAGCAGCGTGACGGGTTACAATGAGCAGTTCTTC
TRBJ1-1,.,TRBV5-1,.,CASSRTVSGNTEAFF,TGCGCCAGCAGTCGGACAGTGAGTGGGAACACTGAAGCTTTCTTT
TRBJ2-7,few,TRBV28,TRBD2,CASSLLAGREQYF,TGTGCCAGCAGTTTACTAGCGGGAAGAGAGCAGTACTTC
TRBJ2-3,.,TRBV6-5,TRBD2,CASSSSGRVDTQYF,TGTGCCAGCAGTTCAAGCGGGAGAGTAGATACGCAGTATTTT
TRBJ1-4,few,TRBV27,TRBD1,CASSGRTGTTNEKLFF,TGTGCCAGCAGTGGGCGGACAGGCACAACTAATGAAAAACTGTTTTTT
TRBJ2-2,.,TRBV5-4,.,CASSLTVELGTGELFF,TGTGCCAGCAGCTTGACAGTCGAGCTCGGCACCGGGGAGCTGTTTTTT
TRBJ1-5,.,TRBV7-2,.,CASSEDGGNQPQHF,TGTGCCAGCAGCGAAGATGGGGGGAATCAGCCCCAGCATTTT
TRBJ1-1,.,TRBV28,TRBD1,CASTPGQGGPIAFF,TGTGCCAGTACGCCCGGACAGGGGGGCCCGATTGCTTTCTTT
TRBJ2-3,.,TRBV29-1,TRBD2,CSVVLGLAGRLGTDTQYF,TGCAGCGTTGTATTAGGGCTAGCGGGACGACTTGGCACAGATACGCAGTATTTT
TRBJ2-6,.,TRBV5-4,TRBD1,CASSYPTGGTRGANVLTF,TGTGCCAGCAGCTACCCGACAGGGGGAACGAGGGGGGCCAACGTCCTGACTTTC
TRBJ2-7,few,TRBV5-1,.,CASSLGGDSYEQYF,TGCGCCAGCAGCTTGGGGGGGGATTCCTACGAGCAGTACTTC
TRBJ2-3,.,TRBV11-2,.,CASSLGQGDTQYF,TGTGCCAGCAGCTTAGGGCAGGGGGATACGCAGTATTTT
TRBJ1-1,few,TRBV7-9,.,CASSLMWGGNTEAFF,TGTGCCAGCAGCCTAATGTGGGGAGGGAACACTGAAGCTTTCTTT